Listed here is a single T cell receptor (beta chain). Sequencing was performed with immunoSEQ multiplex PCR; in TCRdb, only in-frame clones are kept and a portion is missing. The table includes more than 1,200,000 clones, 97% to 99% detected once. This sample is drawn from a study of shared clonotypes between healthy human individuals. The TCR sequence derives from a man aged 25 to 40 in good health. The sequencing sample was made of naive CD4+ T cells sorted from blood. The subset: CD45RA+ positively selected.

The CDR3 DNA follows: TGTGCCAGCACTGGGACAGGGGGCTTCTACGAGCAGTACTTC. Translation: CASTGTGGFYEQYF. V and J are TRBV2 and TRBJ2-7; TRBD1 aligns across 12 bases. Germline lookup yields CDR1 SNHLY and CDR2 FYNNEI. V gave up 7 bases and J gave up 3 bases; unmatched junction bases: 4. The CDR3 length is 14 residues.